A selection of T cell receptor beta chains follows, all from one sample in a study of T cells in Graves' hyperthyroidism and ophthalmopathy. TCRdb used MiXCR to reprocess the multiplex PCR reads, holding one entry per CDR3 protein. The profile shows fewer than 900,000 distinct CDR3 sequences, about a sixth of them singletons. Sequences were obtained from blood. The receptor source for this set is a man in his late teens or twenties with Graves' hyperthyroidism. Each CDR3 is given with its conserved first and last residue. D genes are given only for firm matches. Size is omitted from some rows. Given values are once, few, many or a class for expanded clones.

CDR3: CASRVYLESYEQYF; DNA: TGTGCCAGCAGAGTCTACCTGGAATCGTACGAGCAGTACTTC; J: TRBJ2-7; V: TRBV6-5; size: many; D: NA
CDR3: CASSSGAFTREQYF; DNA: TGTGCCAGCAGCTCGGGGGCTTTCACTAGGGAGCAGTACTTC; J: TRBJ2-7; V: TRBV7-2; size: few; D: NA
CDR3: CASSLQGTGWEQFF; DNA: TGTGCCAGCAGTTTGCAGGGAACGGGTTGGGAGCAGTTCTTC; J: TRBJ2-1; V: TRBV28; size: NA; D: NA
CDR3: CASSFSGPSVGYGYTF; DNA: TGTGCCAGCAGTTTTTCCGGGCCCTCCGTCGGCTATGGCTACACCTTC; J: TRBJ1-2; V: TRBV27; size: NA; D: NA
CDR3: CSARVDTDNTEAFF; DNA: TGCAGTGCTAGAGTTGACACGGACAACACTGAAGCTTTCTTT; J: TRBJ1-1; V: TRBV20-1; size: few; D: NA
CDR3: CAWSVETTFRGYGYTF; DNA: TGTGCCTGGAGTGTAGAGACAACGTTTCGGGGCTATGGCTACACCTTC; J: TRBJ1-2; V: TRBV30; size: few; D: NA
CDR3: CSASSGSIPNEQFF; DNA: TGCAGTGCTAGTAGCGGGAGTATCCCCAATGAGCAGTTCTTC; J: TRBJ2-1; V: TRBV20-1; size: NA; D: TRBD2
CDR3: CSASVPYEQYF; DNA: TGCAGTGCTAGTGTCCCTTACGAGCAGTACTTC; J: TRBJ2-7; V: TRBV20-1; size: many; D: NA
CDR3: CSAREVSPYEQYF; DNA: TGCAGTGCTAGAGAGGTCTCTCCCTACGAGCAGTACTTC; J: TRBJ2-7; V: TRBV20-1; size: few; D: NA
CDR3: CASSLWGTSNTEAFF; DNA: TGTGCCAGCAGCTTGTGGGGCACCTCGAACACTGAAGCTTTCTTT; J: TRBJ1-1; V: TRBV5-5; size: NA; D: NA
CDR3: CASSELADETQYF; DNA: TGTGCCAGCAGTGAACTTGCAGATGAGACCCAGTACTTC; J: TRBJ2-5; V: TRBV2; size: few; D: NA
CDR3: CSARDPGRWTEAFF; DNA: TGCAGTGCTAGAGATCCGGGACGTTGGACTGAAGCTTTCTTT; J: TRBJ1-1; V: TRBV20-1; size: few; D: NA
CDR3: CAGSEEQPNEKLFF; DNA: TGTGCCGGCAGTGAGGAACAGCCTAATGAAAAACTGTTTTTT; J: TRBJ1-4; V: TRBV2; size: few; D: NA
CDR3: CASSISTPGETYEQYF; DNA: TGTGCCAGTAGTATCTCCACCCCCGGGGAGACATACGAGCAGTACTTC; J: TRBJ2-7; V: TRBV19; size: NA; D: NA
CDR3: CASSYGRGYNEQFF; DNA: TGTGCCAGCAGTTACGGGCGAGGATACAATGAGCAGTTCTTC; J: TRBJ2-1; V: TRBV6-5; size: few; D: NA
CDR3: CASSQVTSRKLFF; DNA: TGTGCCAGCAGCCAAGTTACATCCCGAAAACTGTTTTTT; J: TRBJ1-4; V: TRBV11-2; size: few; D: NA
CDR3: CASSYPLGLAGTYEQYF; DNA: TGTGCCAGCAGTTACCCACTCGGACTAGCGGGAACCTACGAGCAGTACTTC; J: TRBJ2-7; V: TRBV6-2/TRBV6-3; size: NA; D: TRBD2
CDR3: CASSLGRSEQYF; DNA: TGTGCCAGCAGCTTAGGTCGATCGGAGCAGTACTTC; J: TRBJ2-7; V: TRBV13; size: many; D: NA
CDR3: CSARVPGGDKTQYF; DNA: TGCAGTGCTAGAGTGCCAGGGGGAGACAAGACCCAGTACTTC; J: TRBJ2-5; V: TRBV20-1; size: many; D: TRBD1
CDR3: CASNTDASGYNEQFF; DNA: TGTGCCAGCAATACGGACGCTAGCGGCTACAATGAGCAGTTCTTC; J: TRBJ2-1; V: TRBV27; size: NA; D: TRBD2
CDR3: CASSEEKLFF; DNA: TGTGCCAGCAGTGAGGAAAAACTGTTTTTT; J: TRBJ1-4; V: TRBV2; size: many; D: NA
CDR3: CASSELEGSTEAFF; DNA: TGTGCCAGCAGTGAATTGGAGGGATCCACTGAAGCTTTCTTT; J: TRBJ1-1; V: TRBV2; size: NA; D: NA
CDR3: CASGNRDRDAYEQYF; DNA: TGTGCCAGCGGAAACCGGGACAGGGACGCCTACGAGCAGTACTTC; J: TRBJ2-7; V: TRBV6-1; size: NA; D: TRBD1
CDR3: CASSPRGPTGELFF; DNA: TGTGCCAGCAGCCCTAGAGGGCCCACCGGGGAGCTGTTTTTT; J: TRBJ2-2; V: TRBV7-9; size: many; D: NA
CDR3: CASSQDELPPAGGRKTQYF; DNA: TGTGCCAGCAGCCAAGATGAGCTCCCCCCAGCGGGAGGTAGGAAGACCCAGTACTTC; J: TRBJ2-5; V: TRBV4-2; size: few; D: TRBD2
CDR3: CASSQSRGSNQPQHF; DNA: TGCGCCAGCAGCCAAAGCAGGGGGAGCAATCAGCCCCAGCATTTT; J: TRBJ1-5; V: TRBV4-1; size: NA; D: TRBD1
CDR3: CASGPSPPAGQPQHF; DNA: TGTGCTAGTGGCCCTAGTCCCCCCGCAGGTCAGCCCCAGCATTTT; J: TRBJ1-5; V: TRBV12-5; size: NA; D: NA
CDR3: CASSGPGAENEQYF; DNA: TGTGCCAGCAGCGGCCCGGGAGCGGAGAACGAGCAGTACTTC; J: TRBJ2-7; V: TRBV7-9; size: few; D: NA
CDR3: CASSPAGLGDTQYF; DNA: TGTGCCAGTAGTCCTGCCGGACTAGGAGATACGCAGTATTTT; J: TRBJ2-3; V: TRBV19; size: NA; D: TRBD2
CDR3: CASSLKGSLFSTDTQYF; DNA: TGTGCCAGCAGTTTAAAAGGCAGCCTATTTAGCACAGATACGCAGTATTTT; J: TRBJ2-3; V: TRBV28; size: NA; D: NA
CDR3: CASTSIQGALGGYTF; DNA: TGTGCCAGTACCTCCATACAGGGGGCACTGGGAGGCTACACCTTC; J: TRBJ1-2; V: TRBV19; size: few; D: TRBD1
CDR3: CASSPTGASNQPQHF; DNA: TGTGCCAGCAGCCCAACAGGGGCTAGCAATCAGCCCCAGCATTTT; J: TRBJ1-5; V: TRBV7-2; size: many; D: TRBD1
CDR3: CASSLIGSGLNTEAFF; DNA: TGCGCCAGCAGCTTGATCGGTTCAGGTCTGAACACTGAAGCTTTCTTT; J: TRBJ1-1; V: TRBV5-1; size: NA; D: NA
CDR3: CATSRTGSSADQPQHF; DNA: TGTGCCACCAGCAGGACAGGGAGTTCGGCAGATCAGCCCCAGCATTTT; J: TRBJ1-5; V: TRBV15; size: NA; D: TRBD1
CDR3: CSASLAGSTDTQYF; DNA: TGCAGTGCTAGCCTAGCGGGGAGCACAGATACGCAGTATTTT; J: TRBJ2-3; V: TRBV20-1; size: few; D: TRBD2
CDR3: CASSRTSMVDTQYF; DNA: TGCGCCAGCAGCCGCACTAGTATGGTAGATACGCAGTATTTT; J: TRBJ2-3; V: TRBV4-1; size: few; D: NA
CDR3: CASSTSSGRQYEQYF; DNA: TGTGCCAGCAGCACCTCTAGCGGGAGGCAATACGAGCAGTACTTC; J: TRBJ2-7; V: TRBV7-4; size: few; D: TRBD2
CDR3: CSAADRFNTEAFF; DNA: TGCAGTGCTGCTGACAGGTTCAACACTGAAGCTTTCTTT; J: TRBJ1-1; V: TRBV20-1; size: many; D: NA
CDR3: CASSQEWDAGGAYEQYF; DNA: TGTGCCAGCAGCCAAGAATGGGATGCAGGTGGGGCCTACGAGCAGTACTTC; J: TRBJ2-7; V: TRBV14; size: NA; D: NA
CDR3: CASRSSGARFGETQYF; DNA: TGTGCCAGCAGATCGTCCGGGGCCCGCTTTGGCGAGACCCAGTACTTC; J: TRBJ2-5; V: TRBV2; size: many; D: NA
CDR3: CASSGGGWGTDTQYF; DNA: TGTGCCAGCAGCGGAGGGGGATGGGGCACAGATACGCAGTATTTT; J: TRBJ2-3; V: TRBV9; size: NA; D: NA
CDR3: CASSFGGFDTIYF; DNA: TGTGCCAGCAGTTTTGGAGGGTTTGACACCATATATTTT; J: TRBJ1-3; V: TRBV12-3/TRBV12-4; size: NA; D: NA
CDR3: CASSLTRDYGYTF; DNA: TGTGCCAGCAGTTTGACCCGCGACTATGGCTACACCTTC; J: TRBJ1-2; V: TRBV27; size: few; D: NA
CDR3: CASSSIAGGLQETQYF; DNA: TGTGCCAGCAGTTCGATAGCGGGAGGTTTACAAGAGACCCAGTACTTC; J: TRBJ2-5; V: TRBV28; size: many; D: TRBD2
CDR3: CASSRGGDRAYEQYF; DNA: TGTGCCAGCAGCCGGGGGGGGGACAGAGCCTACGAGCAGTACTTC; J: TRBJ2-7; V: TRBV7-2; size: many; D: NA
CDR3: CASSAETGGNSPLHF; DNA: TGTGCCAGCAGCGCCGAGACAGGGGGGAATTCACCCCTCCACTTT; J: TRBJ1-6; V: TRBV7-9; size: NA; D: TRBD1
CDR3: CASSQEQGTAEAFF; DNA: TGTGCCAGCAGCCAAGAACAGGGCACGGCTGAAGCTTTCTTT; J: TRBJ1-1; V: TRBV4-2; size: many; D: NA
CDR3: CATSGLLESTPLHF; DNA: TGTGCCACCAGCGGATTGTTGGAATCGACACCCCTCCACTTT; J: TRBJ1-6; V: TRBV15; size: few; D: NA
CDR3: CASSPYLAGGKETQYF; DNA: TGTGCCAGCAGCCCCTACCTAGCGGGAGGCAAAGAGACCCAGTACTTC; J: TRBJ2-5; V: TRBV4-2; size: few; D: TRBD2
CDR3: CASSPPRTGIGNEQFF; DNA: TGTGCCAGCTCACCACCCCGAACGGGAATTGGCAATGAGCAGTTCTTC; J: TRBJ2-1; V: TRBV18; size: many; D: NA
CDR3: CASSARGVFPYEQYF; DNA: TGTGCCAGCAGTGCCAGGGGGGTTTTTCCCTACGAGCAGTACTTC; J: TRBJ2-7; V: TRBV25-1; size: NA; D: NA